The clone carrying this T cell receptor (beta chain) was observed a few times. This sample stems from a study of T cell responses to AZD1222 COVID-19 vaccine. Using immunoSEQ multiplex PCR, the repertoire was profiled, and TCRdb retains in-frame clones only, with some absent. Altogether some 60,000 clones are present, approximately 86% being singletons, with the ten largest covering 6.9%. In germline, CDR1 is KGHSH, CDR2 LQKENI. Trimming removed 3 bases at V and 8 bases at J, with 11 bases between. The CDR3 consists of 13 residues. This rearrangement joins TRBV18 to TRBJ1-5; D call uncertain. The sequenced sample was peripheral blood, obtained 28 days after the second AZD1222 dose. The TCR sequence derives from an adult who received the AZD1222 COVID-19 vaccine. CDR3 loop: CASSPEKEEPQHF. In nucleotides, the CDR3 is TGTGCCAGCTCACCGGAAAAAGAGGAGCCCCAGCATTTT.